The entry below describes one TCR beta chain. From germline, CDR1 is SGHRS and CDR2 YFSETQ. The CDR3 has 13 residues. V lost 4 bases to trimming and J lost 3 bases, with 11 bases between them. The assay was immunoSEQ multiplex PCR, and TCRdb's table has in-frame clones only and misses some. The sample consists of around 200,000 clones, almost 90% of them appearing once. The record originates from a study of blood T cell repertoires in COVID-19. The receptor was isolated from a man aged 18 to 35 with active or convalescent COVID-19. The V gene is TRBV5-1, the J gene TRBJ2-7; perhaps TRBD1 as D (6 bases). The sequenced sample consisted of peripheral blood. The CDR3 DNA follows: TGCGCCAGCAGCCGGACAGCGAGCTACGAGCAGTACTTC. This sequence encodes CASSRTASYEQYF.